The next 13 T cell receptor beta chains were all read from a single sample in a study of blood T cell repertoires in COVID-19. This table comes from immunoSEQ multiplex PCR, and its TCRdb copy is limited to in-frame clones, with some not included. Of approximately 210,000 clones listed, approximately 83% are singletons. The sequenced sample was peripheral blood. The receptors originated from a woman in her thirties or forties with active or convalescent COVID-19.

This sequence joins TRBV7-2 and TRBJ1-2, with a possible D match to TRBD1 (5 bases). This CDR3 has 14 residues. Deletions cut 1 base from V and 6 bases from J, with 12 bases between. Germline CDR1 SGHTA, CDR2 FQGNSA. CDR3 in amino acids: CASSLVSGVDGYTF. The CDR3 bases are TGTGCCAGCAGCTTAGTTTCGGGGGTAGATGGCTACACCTTC. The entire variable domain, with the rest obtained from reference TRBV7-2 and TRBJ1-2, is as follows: GAGVSQSPSNKVTEKGKDVELRCDPISGHTALYWYRQSLGQGLEFLIYFQGNSAPDKSGLPSDRFSAERTGGSVSTLTIQRTQQEDSAVYLCASSLVSGVDGYTFGSGTRLTVV.

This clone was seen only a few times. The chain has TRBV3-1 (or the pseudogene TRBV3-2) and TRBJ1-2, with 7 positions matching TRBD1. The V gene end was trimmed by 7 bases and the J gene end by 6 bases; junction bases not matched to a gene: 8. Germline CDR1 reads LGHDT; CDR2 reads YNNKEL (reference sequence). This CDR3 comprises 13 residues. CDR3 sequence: CASIGETGNGYTF. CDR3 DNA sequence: TGTGCCAGCATAGGGGAGACAGGGAATGGCTACACCTTC.

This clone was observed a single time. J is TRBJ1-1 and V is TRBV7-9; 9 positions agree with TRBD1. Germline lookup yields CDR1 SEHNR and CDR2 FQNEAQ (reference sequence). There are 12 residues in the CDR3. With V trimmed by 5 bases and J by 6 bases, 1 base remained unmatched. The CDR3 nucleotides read TGTGCCAGCAGCACAGGGGGCCCTGAAGCTTTCTTT. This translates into CASSTGGPEAFF.

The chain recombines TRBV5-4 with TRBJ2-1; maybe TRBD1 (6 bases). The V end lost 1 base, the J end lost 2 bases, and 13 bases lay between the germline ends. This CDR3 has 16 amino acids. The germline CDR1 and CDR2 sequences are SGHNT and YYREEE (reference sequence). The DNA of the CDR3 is TGTGCCAGCAGCTTGCCCCAGGGGTTCACCTACAATGAGCAGTTCTTC. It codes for CASSLPQGFTYNEQFF.

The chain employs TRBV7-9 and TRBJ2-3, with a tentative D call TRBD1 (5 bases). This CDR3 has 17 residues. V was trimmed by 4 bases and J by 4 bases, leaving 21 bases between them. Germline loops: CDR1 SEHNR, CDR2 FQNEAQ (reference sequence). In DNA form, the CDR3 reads TGTGCCAGCAGCTCAGGGAAAAAAGGATCCGTAGCAGATACGCAGTATTTT. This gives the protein CASSSGKKGSVADTQYF.

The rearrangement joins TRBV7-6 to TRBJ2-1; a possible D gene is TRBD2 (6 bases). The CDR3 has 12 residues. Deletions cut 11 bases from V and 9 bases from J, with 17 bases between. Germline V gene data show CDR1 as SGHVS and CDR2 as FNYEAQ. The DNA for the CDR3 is TGTGCCTGTAGCGGTGTGATTTCTGAGCAGTTCTTC. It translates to CACSGVISEQFF.

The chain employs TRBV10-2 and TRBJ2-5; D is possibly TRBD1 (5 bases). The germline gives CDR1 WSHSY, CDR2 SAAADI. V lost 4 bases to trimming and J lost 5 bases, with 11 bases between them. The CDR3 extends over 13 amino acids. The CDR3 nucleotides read TGCGCCAGCAGTGGGGGCAGGGCGGAGACCCAGTACTTC. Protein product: CASSGGRAETQYF.

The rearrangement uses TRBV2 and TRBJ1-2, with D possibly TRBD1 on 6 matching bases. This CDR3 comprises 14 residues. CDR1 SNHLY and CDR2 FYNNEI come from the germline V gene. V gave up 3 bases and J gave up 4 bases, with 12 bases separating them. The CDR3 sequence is CASSDWGPSYGYTF. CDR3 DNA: TGTGCCAGCAGTGACTGGGGGCCGAGCTATGGCTACACCTTC.

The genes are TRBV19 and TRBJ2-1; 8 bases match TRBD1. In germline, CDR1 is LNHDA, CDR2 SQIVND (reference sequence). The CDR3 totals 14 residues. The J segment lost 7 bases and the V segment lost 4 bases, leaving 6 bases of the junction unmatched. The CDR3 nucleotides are TGTGCCAGTAGTAGCAGACAGGGGTGGAATGAGCAGTTCTTC. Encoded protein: CASSSRQGWNEQFF.

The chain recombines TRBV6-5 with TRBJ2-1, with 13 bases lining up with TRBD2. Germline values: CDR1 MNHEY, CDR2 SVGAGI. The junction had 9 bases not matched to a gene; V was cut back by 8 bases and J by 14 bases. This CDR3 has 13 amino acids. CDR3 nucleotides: TGTGCCAGCGCAGAGACTAGCGGGAGGAGTGAGTTCTTC. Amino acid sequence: CASAETSGRSEFF.

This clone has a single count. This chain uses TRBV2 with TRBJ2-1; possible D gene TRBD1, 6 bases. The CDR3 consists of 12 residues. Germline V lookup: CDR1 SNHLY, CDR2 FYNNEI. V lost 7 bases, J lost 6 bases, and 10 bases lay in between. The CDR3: CASNMDSNEQFF. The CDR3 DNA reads TGTGCCAGCAACATGGACAGCAATGAGCAGTTCTTC.

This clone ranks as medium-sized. CDR3 loop: CASSPATEWSEQFF. Written as DNA, the CDR3 is TGTGCCAGCAGCCCAGCGACTGAGTGGAGTGAGCAGTTCTTC. V usage is TRBV7-9 and J usage is TRBJ2-1, with D uncertain. The CDR3 is 14 amino acids. CDR1 SEHNR and CDR2 FQNEAQ come from the germline V gene (reference sequence). Deletions cut 5 bases from V and 9 bases from J, with 17 bases between.

The CDR3 is CASSFMREQFF. The DNA of the CDR3 is TGTGCCAGCAGCTTCATGAGAGAGCAGTTCTTC. The chain is built from TRBV7-6 and TRBJ2-1; D not resolved. V shed 3 bases and J shed 10 bases, with 7 bases lying between them. Germline V gene lookup returns CDR1 SGHVS and CDR2 FNYEAQ. The length of the CDR3 is 11 residues.